This T cell receptor (beta chain) was captured in a study of blood T cell repertoires in COVID-19. Assay used: immunoSEQ multiplex PCR; TCRdb lists only in-frame clones, some missing. The sample carries about 360,000 clones, roughly 86% recorded once. Sequencing input: PBMCs or T cells enriched from blood (not recorded which). The receptor's source is a woman between 35 and 50 years old with acute COVID-19.

In nucleotides, the CDR3 is TGCGCCAGCAGCCAAGCGGCACCGCGGGAGCAGTACTTC. Its protein product is CASSQAAPREQYF. The chain couples TRBV4-1 to TRBJ2-7; D remains ambiguous. The CDR3 extends over 13 amino acids. Germline-derived CDR1 and CDR2 are MGHRA and YSYEKL. Trimming took 1 base from V and 7 from J, leaving 11 bases between them.